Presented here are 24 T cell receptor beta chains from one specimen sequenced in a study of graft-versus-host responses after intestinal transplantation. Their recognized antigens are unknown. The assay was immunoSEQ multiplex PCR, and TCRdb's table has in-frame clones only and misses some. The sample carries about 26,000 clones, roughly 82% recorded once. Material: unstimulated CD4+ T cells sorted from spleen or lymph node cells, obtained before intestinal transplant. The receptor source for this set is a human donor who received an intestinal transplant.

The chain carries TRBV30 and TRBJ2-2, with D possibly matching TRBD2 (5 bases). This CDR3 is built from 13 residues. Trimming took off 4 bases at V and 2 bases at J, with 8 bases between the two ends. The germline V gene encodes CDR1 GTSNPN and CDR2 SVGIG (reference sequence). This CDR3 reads CAWNRENTGELFF. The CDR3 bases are TGTGCCTGGAACCGGGAAAACACCGGGGAGCTGTTTTTT.

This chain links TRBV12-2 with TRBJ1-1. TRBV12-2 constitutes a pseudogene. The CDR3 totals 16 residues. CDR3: CASRLNPGRFNTEAFF. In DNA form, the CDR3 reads TGTGCAAGTCGCTTAAACCCGGGACGTTTTAACACTGAAGCTTTCTTT.

The CDR3 region has the DNA TGTGCCAGCAGCCTCCGGACTAGCGGTCTAAGGGCAGATACGCAGTATTTT. Protein product: CASSLRTSGLRADTQYF. V and J are TRBV27 and TRBJ2-3, with 10 positions matching TRBD2. Germline loops: CDR1 MNHEY, CDR2 SMNVEV (reference sequence). V was clipped by 6 bases and J by 4 bases; unmatched bases: 13. The CDR3 consists of 17 residues.

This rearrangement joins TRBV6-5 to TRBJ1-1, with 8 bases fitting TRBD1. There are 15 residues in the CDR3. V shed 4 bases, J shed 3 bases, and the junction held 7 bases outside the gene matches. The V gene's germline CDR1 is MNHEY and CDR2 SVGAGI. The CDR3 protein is CASSSQGALDTEAFF. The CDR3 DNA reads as TGTGCCAGCAGTTCTCAGGGGGCTTTGGACACTGAAGCTTTCTTT.

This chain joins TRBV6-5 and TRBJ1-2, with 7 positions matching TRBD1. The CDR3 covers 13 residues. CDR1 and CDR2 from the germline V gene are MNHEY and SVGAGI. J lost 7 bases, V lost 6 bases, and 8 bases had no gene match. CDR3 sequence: CASRPDRAAGYTF. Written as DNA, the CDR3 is TGTGCCAGCAGGCCCGACAGGGCGGCTGGCTACACCTTC.

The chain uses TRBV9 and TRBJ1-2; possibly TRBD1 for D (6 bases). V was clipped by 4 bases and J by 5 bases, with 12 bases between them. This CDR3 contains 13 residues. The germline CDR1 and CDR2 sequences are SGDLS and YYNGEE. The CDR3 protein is CASSRDISYGYTF. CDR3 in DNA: TGTGCCAGCAGCCGGGACATTTCTTATGGCTACACCTTC.

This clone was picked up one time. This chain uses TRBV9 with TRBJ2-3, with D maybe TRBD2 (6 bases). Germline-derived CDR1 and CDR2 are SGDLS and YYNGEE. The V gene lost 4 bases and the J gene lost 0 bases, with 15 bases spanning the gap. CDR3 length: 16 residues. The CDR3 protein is CASSFGGPTSTDTQYF. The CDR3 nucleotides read TGTGCCAGCAGCTTTGGAGGGCCTACGAGCACAGATACGCAGTATTTT.

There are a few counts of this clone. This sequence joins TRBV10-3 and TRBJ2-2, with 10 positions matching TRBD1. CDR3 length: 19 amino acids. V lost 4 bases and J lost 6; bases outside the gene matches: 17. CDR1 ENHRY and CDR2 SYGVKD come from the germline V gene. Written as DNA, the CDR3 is TGTGCCATCAGTGTATTTCAGGCGGGACAGGGGTCTTTTGCCGGGGAGCTGTTTTTT. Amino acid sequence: CAISVFQAGQGSFAGELFF.

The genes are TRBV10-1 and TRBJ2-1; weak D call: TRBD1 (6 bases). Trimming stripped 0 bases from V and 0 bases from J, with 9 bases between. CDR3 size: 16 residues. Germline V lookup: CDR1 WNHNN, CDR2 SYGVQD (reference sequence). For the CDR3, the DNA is TGCGCCAGCAGTGAGTCGGGGGCGAGCTCCTACAATGAGCAGTTCTTC. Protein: CASSESGASSYNEQFF.

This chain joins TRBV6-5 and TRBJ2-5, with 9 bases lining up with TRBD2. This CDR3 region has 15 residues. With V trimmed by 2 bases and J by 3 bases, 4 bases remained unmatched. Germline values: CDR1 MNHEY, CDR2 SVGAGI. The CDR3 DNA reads TGTGCCAGCAGTTACGGAGCGGGAGGCGAAGAGACCCAGTACTTC. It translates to CASSYGAGGEETQYF.

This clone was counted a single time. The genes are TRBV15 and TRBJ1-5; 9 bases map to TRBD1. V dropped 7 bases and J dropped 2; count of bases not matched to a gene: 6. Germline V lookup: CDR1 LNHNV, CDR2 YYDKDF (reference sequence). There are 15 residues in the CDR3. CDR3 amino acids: CATNPGQGGNQPQHF. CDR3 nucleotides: TGTGCCACCAACCCGGGACAGGGCGGCAATCAGCCCCAGCATTTT.

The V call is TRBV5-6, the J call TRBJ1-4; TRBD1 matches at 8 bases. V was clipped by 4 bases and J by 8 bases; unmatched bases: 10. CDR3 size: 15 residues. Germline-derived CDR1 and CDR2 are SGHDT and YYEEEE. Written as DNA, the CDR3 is TGTGCCAGCAGCGCGGCTCCGGACAGGGACGAAAAACTGTTTTTT. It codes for CASSAAPDRDEKLFF.

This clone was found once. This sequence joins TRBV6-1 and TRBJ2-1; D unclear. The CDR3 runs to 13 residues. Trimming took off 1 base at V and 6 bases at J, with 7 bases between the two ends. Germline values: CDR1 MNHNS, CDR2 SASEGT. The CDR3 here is CASSEVLGNEQFF. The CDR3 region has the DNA TGTGCCAGCAGTGAAGTGTTGGGCAATGAGCAGTTCTTC.

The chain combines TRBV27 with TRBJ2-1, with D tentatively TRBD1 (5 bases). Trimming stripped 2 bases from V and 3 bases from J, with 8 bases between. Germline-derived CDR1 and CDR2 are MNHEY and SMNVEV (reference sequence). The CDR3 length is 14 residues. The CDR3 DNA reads TGTGCCAGCAGTTTACAGGGCAACTACAATGAGCAGTTCTTC. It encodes CASSLQGNYNEQFF.

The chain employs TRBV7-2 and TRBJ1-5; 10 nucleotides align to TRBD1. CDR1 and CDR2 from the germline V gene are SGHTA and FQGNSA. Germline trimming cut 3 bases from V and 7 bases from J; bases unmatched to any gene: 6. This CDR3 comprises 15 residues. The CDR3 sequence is CASSLTGTGAQPQHF. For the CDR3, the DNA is TGTGCCAGCAGCTTGACCGGGACAGGGGCCCAGCCCCAGCATTTT.

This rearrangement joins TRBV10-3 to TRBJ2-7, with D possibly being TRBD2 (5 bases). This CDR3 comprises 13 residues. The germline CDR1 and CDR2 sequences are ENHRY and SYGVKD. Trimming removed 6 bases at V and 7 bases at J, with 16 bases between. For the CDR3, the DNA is TGTGCCATCAGGGGGAGTGGGAAGGGAGAGCAGTACTTC. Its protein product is CAIRGSGKGEQYF.

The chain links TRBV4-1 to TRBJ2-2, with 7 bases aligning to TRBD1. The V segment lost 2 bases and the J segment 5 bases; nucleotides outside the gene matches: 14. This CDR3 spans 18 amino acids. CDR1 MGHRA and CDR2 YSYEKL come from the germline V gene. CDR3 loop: CASSQPALDRERTGELFF. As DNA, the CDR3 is TGCGCCAGCAGCCAACCCGCCCTCGACAGGGAGAGGACCGGGGAGCTGTTTTTT.

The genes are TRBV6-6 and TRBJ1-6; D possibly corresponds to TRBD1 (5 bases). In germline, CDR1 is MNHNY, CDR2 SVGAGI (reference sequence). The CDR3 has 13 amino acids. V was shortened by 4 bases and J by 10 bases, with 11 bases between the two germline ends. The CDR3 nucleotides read TGTGCCAGCAGTTTACTCAGGGAATCACCCCTCCACTTT. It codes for CASSLLRESPLHF.

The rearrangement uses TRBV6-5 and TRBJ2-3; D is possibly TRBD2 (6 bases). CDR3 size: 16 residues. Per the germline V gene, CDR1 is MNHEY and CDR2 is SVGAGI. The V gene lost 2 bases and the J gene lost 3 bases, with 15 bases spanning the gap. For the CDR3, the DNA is TGTGCCAGCAGTTACGGGAGGAGGAGGGTAACAGATACGCAGTATTTT. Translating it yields CASSYGRRRVTDTQYF.

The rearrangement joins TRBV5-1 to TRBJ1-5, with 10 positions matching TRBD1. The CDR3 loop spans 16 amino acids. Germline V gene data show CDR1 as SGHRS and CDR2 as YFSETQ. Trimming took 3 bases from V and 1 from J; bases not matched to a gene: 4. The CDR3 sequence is CASSSGTGESNQPQHF. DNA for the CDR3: TGCGCCAGCAGCTCCGGGACAGGGGAGAGCAATCAGCCCCAGCATTTT.

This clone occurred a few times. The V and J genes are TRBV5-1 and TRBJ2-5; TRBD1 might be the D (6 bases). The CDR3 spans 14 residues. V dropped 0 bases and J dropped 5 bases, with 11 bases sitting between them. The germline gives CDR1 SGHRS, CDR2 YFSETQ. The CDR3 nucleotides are TGCGCCAGCAGCTTGGCAGGGGACCGGGAGACCCAGTACTTC. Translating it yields CASSLAGDRETQYF. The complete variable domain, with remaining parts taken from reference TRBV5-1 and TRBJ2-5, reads KAGVTQTPRYLIKTRGQQVTLSCSPISGHRSVSWYQQTPGQGLQFLFEYFSETQRNKGNFPGRFSGRQFSNSRSEMNVSTLELGDSALYLCASSLAGDRETQYFGPGTRLLVL.

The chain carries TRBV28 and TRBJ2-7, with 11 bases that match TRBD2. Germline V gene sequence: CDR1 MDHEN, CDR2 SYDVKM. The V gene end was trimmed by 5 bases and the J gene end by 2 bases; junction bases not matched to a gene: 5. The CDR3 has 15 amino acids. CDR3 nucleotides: TGTGCCAGCAGTGTTTTACTAGCGGGAGCCTACGAGCAGTACTTC. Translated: CASSVLLAGAYEQYF.

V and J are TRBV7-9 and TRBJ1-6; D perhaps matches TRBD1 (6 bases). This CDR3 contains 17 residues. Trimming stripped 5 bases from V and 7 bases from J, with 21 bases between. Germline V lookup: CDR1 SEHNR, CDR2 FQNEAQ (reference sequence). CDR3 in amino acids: CASSEVSGGPVNSPLHF. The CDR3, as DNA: TGTGCCAGCAGCGAAGTCTCCGGGGGGCCTGTAAATTCACCCCTCCACTTT.

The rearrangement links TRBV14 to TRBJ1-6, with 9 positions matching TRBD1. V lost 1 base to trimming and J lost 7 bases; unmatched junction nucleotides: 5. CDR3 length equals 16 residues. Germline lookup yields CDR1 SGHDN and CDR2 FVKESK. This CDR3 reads CASSQGTGTGNSPLHF. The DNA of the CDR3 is TGTGCCAGCAGCCAAGGCACCGGGACAGGGAATTCACCCCTCCACTTT.